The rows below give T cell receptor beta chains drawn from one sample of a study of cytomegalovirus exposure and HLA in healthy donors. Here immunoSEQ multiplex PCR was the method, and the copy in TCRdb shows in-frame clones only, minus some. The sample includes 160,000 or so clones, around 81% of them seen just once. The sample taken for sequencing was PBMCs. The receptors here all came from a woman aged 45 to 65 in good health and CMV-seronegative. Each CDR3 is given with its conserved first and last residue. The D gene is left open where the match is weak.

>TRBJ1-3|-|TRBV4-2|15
CASSPQQGSGNTIYF
TGTGCCAGCAGCCCGCAACAGGGTTCTGGAAACACCATATATTTT
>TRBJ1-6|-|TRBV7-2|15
CASSLESGLNSPLHF
TGTGCCAGCAGCTTAGAGTCAGGATTAAATTCACCCCTCCACTTT
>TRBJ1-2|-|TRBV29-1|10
CSVGSEGYTF
TGCAGCGTTGGATCTGAGGGCTACACCTTC
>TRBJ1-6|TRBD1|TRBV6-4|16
CASRGGQGLSNSPLHF
TGTGCCAGCAGGGGGGGACAGGGCCTTTCTAATTCACCCCTCCACTTT
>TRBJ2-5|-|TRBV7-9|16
CASCPGDRGAGKTQYF
TGTGCCAGCTGCCCCGGGGACCGGGGGGCAGGGAAGACCCAGTACTTC
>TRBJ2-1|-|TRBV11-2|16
CASSLATGPPYNEQFF
TGTGCCAGCAGCTTAGCAACAGGACCGCCCTACAATGAGCAGTTCTTC
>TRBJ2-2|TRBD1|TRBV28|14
CASTGTGGPGELFF
TGTGCCAGCACCGGGACAGGGGGTCCCGGGGAGCTGTTTTTT
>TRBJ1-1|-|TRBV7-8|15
CASSLGNSRNTEAFF
TGTGCCAGCAGCTTAGGAAACAGCCGGAACACTGAAGCTTTCTTT
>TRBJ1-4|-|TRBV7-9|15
CASSPQAPTNEKLFF
TGTGCCAGCAGCCCCCAAGCCCCAACTAATGAAAAACTGTTTTTT
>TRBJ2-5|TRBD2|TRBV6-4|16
CASSATSGGWQETQYF
TGTGCCAGCAGTGCTACTAGCGGGGGGTGGCAAGAGACCCAGTACTTC
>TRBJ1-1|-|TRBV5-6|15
CASSLRSAGITEAFF
TGTGCCAGCAGCTTGAGGTCCGCAGGGATCACTGAAGCTTTCTTT
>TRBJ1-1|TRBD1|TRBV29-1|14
CSVGPGGLNTEAFF
TGCAGCGTTGGACCAGGGGGCCTGAACACTGAAGCTTTCTTT
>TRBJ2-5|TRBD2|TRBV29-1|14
CSVTRAGGEETQYF
TGCAGTGTCACGAGAGCGGGGGGAGAAGAGACCCAGTACTTC
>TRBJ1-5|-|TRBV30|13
CAWSEDRSQPQHF
TGTGCCTGGAGCGAAGACAGGTCCCAGCCCCAGCATTTT
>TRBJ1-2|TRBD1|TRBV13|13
CASSLGTAYGYTF
TGTGCCAGCAGCCTCGGGACAGCCTATGGCTACACCTTC
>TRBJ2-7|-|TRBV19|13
CASSPPGSYEQYF
TGTGCCAGTAGTCCCCCAGGCTCCTACGAGCAGTACTTC